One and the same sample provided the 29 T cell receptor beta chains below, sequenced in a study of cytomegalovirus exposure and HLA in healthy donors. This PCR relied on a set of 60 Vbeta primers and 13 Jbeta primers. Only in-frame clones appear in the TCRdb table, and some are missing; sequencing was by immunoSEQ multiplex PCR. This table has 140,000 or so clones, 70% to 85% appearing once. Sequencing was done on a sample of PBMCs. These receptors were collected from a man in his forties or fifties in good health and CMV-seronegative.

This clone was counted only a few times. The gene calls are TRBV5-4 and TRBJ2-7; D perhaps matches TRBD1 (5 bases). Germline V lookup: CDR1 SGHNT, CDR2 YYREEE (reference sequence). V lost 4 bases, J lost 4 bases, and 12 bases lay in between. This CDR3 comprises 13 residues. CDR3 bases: TGTGCCAGCAGCCGCGACAGCGTTTACGAGCAGTACTTC. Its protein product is CASSRDSVYEQYF.

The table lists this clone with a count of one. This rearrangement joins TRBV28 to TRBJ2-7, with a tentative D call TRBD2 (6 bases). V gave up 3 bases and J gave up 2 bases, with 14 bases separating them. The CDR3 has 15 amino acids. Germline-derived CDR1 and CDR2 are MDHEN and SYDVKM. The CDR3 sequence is CASSFMLALTYEQYF. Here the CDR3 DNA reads TGTGCCAGCAGTTTTATGCTAGCGTTAACCTACGAGCAGTACTTC.

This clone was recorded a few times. The CDR3 here is CASSFSAGAQETQYF. CDR3 DNA: TGTGCCAGCAGCTTTTCTGCGGGAGCACAAGAGACCCAGTACTTC. The V and J genes are TRBV11-2 and TRBJ2-5, with TRBD2 matching over 7 bases. J gave up 2 bases and V 3 bases, and 6 bases lay outside the gene matches. The germline V gene has CDR1 SGHAT and CDR2 FQNNGV. This CDR3 contains 15 residues.

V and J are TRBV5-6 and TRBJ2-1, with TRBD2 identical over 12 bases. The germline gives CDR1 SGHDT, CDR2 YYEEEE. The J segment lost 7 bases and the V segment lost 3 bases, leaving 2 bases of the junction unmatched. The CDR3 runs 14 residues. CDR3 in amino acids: CASSSLAGGNEQFF. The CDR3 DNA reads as TGTGCCAGCAGCTCACTAGCGGGGGGAAATGAGCAGTTCTTC. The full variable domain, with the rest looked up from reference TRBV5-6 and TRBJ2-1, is DAGVTQSPTHLIKTRGQQVTLRCSPKSGHDTVSWYQQALGQGPQFIFQYYEEEERQRGNFPDRFSGHQFPNYSSELNVNALLLGDSALYLCASSSLAGGNEQFFGPGTRLTVL.

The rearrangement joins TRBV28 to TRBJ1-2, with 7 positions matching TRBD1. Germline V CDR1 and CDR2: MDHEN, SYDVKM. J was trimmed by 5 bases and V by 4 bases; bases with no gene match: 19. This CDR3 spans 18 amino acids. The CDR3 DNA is TGTGCCAGCAGTTCACTGTACTCTAGACAGGGTAAAATTTATGGCTACACCTTC. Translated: CASSSLYSRQGKIYGYTF.

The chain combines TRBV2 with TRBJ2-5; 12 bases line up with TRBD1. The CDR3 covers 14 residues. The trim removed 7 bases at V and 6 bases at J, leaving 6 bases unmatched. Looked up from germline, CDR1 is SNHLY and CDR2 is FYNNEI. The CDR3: CASKGQGALKTQYF. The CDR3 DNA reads TGTGCCAGCAAGGGACAGGGGGCTCTGAAGACCCAGTACTTC.

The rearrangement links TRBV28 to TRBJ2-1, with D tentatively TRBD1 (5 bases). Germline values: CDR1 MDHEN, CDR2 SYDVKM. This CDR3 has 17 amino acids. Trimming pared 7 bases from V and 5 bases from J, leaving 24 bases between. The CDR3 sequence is CASTLFPGQGQNNEQFF. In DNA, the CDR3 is TGTGCCAGCACTCTTTTCCCCGGGCAGGGTCAAAACAATGAGCAGTTCTTC.

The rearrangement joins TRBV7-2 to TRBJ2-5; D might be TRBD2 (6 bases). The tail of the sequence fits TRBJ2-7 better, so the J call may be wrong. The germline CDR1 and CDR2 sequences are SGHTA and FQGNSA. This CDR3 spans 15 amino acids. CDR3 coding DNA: TGTGCCAGCAGCTTAGTGCTTAGCGGTTCCTACGAGCAGTACTTC. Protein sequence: CASSLVLSGSYEQYF.

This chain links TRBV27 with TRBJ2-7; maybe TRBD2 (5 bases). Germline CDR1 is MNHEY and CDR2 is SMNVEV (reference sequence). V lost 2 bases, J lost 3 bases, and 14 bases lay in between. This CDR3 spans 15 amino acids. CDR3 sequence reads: CASSLGSGDNYEQYF. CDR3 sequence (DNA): TGTGCCAGCAGTTTAGGTTCCGGGGATAACTACGAGCAGTACTTC.

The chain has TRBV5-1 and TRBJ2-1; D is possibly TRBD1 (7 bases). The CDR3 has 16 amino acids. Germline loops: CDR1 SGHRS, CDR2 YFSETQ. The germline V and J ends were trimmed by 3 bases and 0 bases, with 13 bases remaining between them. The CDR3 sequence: CASSSQGGGSYNEQFF. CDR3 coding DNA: TGCGCCAGCAGCTCGCAGGGGGGCGGCTCCTACAATGAGCAGTTCTTC. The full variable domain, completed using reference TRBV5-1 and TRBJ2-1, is KAGVTQTPRYLIKTRGQQVTLSCSPISGHRSVSWYQQTPGQGLQFLFEYFSETQRNKGNFPGRFSGRQFSNSRSEMNVSTLELGDSALYLCASSSQGGGSYNEQFFGPGTRLTVL.

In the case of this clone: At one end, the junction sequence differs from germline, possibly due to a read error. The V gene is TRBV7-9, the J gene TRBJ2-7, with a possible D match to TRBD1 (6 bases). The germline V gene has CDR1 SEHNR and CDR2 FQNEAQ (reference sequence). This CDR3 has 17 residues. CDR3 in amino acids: CSSSSATGTSPSYEQYF. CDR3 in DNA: TGTTCCAGCAGCTCCGCCACCGGGACATCCCCGTCCTACGAGCAGTACTTC.

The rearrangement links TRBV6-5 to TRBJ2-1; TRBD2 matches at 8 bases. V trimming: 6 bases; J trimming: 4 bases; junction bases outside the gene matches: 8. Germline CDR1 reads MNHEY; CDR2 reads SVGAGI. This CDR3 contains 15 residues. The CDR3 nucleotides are TGTGCCAGCAGACCCGGGACTAGTCCATACAATGAGCAGTTCTTC. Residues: CASRPGTSPYNEQFF.

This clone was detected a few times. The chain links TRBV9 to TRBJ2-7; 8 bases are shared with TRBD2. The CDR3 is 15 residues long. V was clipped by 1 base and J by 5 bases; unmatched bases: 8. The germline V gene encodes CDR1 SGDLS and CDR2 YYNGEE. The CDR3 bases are TGTGCCAGCAGCGTAAGCCCAGCGGGGGAGGACGAGCAGTACTTC. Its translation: CASSVSPAGEDEQYF.

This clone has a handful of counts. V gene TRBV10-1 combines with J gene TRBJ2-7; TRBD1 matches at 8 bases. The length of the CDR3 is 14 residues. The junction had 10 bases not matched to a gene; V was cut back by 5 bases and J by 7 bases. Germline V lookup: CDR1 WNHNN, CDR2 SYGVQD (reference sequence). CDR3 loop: CASSMGQVGLEQYF. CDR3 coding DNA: TGCGCCAGCAGTATGGGACAGGTCGGTTTGGAGCAGTACTTC.

The CDR3 loop reads CASSQGSTGDNYGYTF. The CDR3 DNA follows: TGCGCCAGCAGCCAAGGATCGACAGGGGATAACTATGGCTACACCTTC. The chain carries TRBV4-3 and TRBJ1-2, with TRBD1 matching over 8 bases. The trim removed 1 base at V and 1 base at J, leaving 5 bases unmatched. Looked up from germline, CDR1 is LGHNA and CDR2 is YSLEER. The CDR3 is 16 residues long.

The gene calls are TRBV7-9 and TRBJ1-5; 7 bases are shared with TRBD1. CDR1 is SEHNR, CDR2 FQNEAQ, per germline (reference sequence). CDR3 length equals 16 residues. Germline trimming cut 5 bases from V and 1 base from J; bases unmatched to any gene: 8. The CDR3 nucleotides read TGTGCCAGCAGCGCCAACAGGGGACTGAGCAATCAGCCCCAGCATTTT. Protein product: CASSANRGLSNQPQHF. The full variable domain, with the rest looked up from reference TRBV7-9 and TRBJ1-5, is DTGVSQNPRHKITKRGQNVTFRCDPISEHNRLYWYRQTLGQGPEFLTYFQNEAQLEKSRLLSDRFSAERPKGSFSTLEIQRTEQGDSAMYLCASSANRGLSNQPQHFGDGTRLSIL.

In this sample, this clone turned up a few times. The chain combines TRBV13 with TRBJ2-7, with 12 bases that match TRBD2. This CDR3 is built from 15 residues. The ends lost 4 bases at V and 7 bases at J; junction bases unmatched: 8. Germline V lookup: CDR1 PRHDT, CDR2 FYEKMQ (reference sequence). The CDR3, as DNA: TGTGCCAGCAGCTCCTCCGGGACTAGCGGGTTAGAGCAGTACTTC. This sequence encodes CASSSSGTSGLEQYF.

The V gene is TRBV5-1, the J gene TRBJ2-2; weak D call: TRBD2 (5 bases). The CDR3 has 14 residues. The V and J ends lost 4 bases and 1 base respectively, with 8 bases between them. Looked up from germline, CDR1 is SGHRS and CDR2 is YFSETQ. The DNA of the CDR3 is TGCGCCAGCAGCAAAGGAGGGAACACCGGGGAGCTGTTTTTT. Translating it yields CASSKGGNTGELFF.

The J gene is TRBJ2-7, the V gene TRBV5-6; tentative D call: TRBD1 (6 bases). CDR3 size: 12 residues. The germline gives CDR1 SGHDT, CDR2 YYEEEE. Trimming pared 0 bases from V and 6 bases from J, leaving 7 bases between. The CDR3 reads CASSLVGGEQYF. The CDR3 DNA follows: TGTGCCAGCAGCTTGGTAGGGGGCGAGCAGTACTTC.

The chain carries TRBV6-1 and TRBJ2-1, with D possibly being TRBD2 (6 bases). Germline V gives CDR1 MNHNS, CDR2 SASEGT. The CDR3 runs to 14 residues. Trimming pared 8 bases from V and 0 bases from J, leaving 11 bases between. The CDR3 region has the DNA TGTGCCAGCGGGGGACTTAGCTCCTACAATGAGCAGTTCTTC. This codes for CASGGLSSYNEQFF.

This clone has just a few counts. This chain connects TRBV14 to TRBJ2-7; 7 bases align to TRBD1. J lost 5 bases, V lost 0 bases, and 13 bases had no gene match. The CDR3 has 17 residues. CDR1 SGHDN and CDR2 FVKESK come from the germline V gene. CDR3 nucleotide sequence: TGTGCCAGCAGCCAAGAAGGTCCGGGACAGACGCTTCACGAGCAGTACTTC. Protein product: CASSQEGPGQTLHEQYF.

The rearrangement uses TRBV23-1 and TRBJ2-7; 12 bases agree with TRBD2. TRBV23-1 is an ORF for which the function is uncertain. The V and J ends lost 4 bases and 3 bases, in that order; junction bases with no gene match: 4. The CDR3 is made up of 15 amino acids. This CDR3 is CASSPRLAGDYEQYF. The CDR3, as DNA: TGCGCCAGCAGTCCAAGACTAGCGGGAGACTACGAGCAGTACTTC.

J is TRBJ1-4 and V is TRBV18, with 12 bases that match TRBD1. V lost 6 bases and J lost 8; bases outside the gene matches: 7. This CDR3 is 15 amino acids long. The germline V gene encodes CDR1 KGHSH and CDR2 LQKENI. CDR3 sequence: CASSGTGGVGEKLFF. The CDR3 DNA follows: TGTGCCAGCTCCGGGACAGGGGGCGTCGGGGAAAAACTGTTTTTT.

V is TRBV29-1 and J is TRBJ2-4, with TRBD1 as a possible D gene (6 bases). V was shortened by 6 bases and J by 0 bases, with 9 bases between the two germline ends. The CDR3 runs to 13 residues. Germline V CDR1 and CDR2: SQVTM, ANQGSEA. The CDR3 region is CSVQGSAKNIQYF. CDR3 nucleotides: TGCAGCGTCCAGGGGTCAGCCAAAAACATTCAGTACTTC.

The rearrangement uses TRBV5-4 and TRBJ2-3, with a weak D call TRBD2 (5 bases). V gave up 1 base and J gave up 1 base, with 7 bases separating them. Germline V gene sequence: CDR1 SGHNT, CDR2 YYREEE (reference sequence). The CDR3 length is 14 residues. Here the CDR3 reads CASSLWGGTDTQYF. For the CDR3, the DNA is TGTGCCAGCAGCTTGTGGGGAGGCACAGATACGCAGTATTTT.

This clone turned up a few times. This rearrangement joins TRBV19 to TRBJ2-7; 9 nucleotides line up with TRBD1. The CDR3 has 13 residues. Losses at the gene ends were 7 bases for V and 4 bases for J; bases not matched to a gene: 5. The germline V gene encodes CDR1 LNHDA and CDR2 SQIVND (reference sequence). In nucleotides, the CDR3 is TGTGCCAGTACAGAGACAGGGGGTTACGAGCAGTACTTC. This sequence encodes CASTETGGYEQYF.

The CDR3 bases are TGCGCCAGCAGCCGCGGACTGGGTAATGAAAAACTGTTTTTT. It specifies CASSRGLGNEKLFF. This sequence joins TRBV4-3 and TRBJ1-4, with D hard to call. Germline V CDR1 and CDR2: LGHNA, YSLEER. V dropped 4 bases and J dropped 4 bases, with 10 bases sitting between them. This CDR3 spans 14 amino acids.

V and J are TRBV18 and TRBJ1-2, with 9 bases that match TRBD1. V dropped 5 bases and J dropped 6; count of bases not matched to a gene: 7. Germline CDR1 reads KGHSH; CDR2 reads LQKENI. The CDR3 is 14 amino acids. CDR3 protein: CASSSVGQGDGYTF. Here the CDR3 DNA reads TGTGCCAGCTCATCCGTGGGACAGGGTGATGGCTACACCTTC. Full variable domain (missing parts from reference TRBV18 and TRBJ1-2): NAGVMQNPRHLVRRRGQEARLRCSPMKGHSHVYWYRQLPEEGLKFMVYLQKENIIDESGMPKERFSAEFPKEGPSILRIQQVVRGDSAAYFCASSSVGQGDGYTFGSGTRLTVV.

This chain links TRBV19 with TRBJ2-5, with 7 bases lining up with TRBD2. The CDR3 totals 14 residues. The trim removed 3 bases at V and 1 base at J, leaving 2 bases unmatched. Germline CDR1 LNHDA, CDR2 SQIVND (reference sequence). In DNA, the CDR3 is TGTGCCAGTAGTATGGGGGGGGGCCAAGAGACCCAGTACTTC. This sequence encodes CASSMGGGQETQYF.